This T cell receptor (beta chain) came from a study of blood T cell repertoires in COVID-19. CDR1 and CDR2 from the germline V gene are SGHRS and YFSETQ. This CDR3 has 16 amino acids. Trimming left V 3 bases short and J 2 bases short, with 18 bases between. Original analysis: Reference gene primer amplification gave estimated nucleated cell counts. Generated by immunoSEQ multiplex PCR, the TCRdb table keeps only in-frame clones and is missing some. V, J and clone size were drawn from that table, and D and trimming were deduced from the DNA. The sample has 80,000 to 95,000 clones; over 75% are singletons.

The chain uses TRBV5-1 and TRBJ2-7, with a tentative D call TRBD2 (6 bases). The sequence came from a man older than 75 with active or convalescent COVID-19. Material for sequencing was peripheral blood. CDR3 amino acids: CASSSNSGTGPYEQYF. Here the CDR3 DNA reads TGCGCCAGCAGCTCCAACTCCGGGACTGGCCCCTACGAGCAGTACTTC. The complete variable domain, with remaining parts taken from reference TRBV5-1 and TRBJ2-7, reads KAGVTQTPRYLIKTRGQQVTLSCSPISGHRSVSWYQQTPGQGLQFLFEYFSETQRNKGNFPGRFSGRQFSNSRSEMNVSTLELGDSALYLCASSSNSGTGPYEQYFGPGTRLTVT.